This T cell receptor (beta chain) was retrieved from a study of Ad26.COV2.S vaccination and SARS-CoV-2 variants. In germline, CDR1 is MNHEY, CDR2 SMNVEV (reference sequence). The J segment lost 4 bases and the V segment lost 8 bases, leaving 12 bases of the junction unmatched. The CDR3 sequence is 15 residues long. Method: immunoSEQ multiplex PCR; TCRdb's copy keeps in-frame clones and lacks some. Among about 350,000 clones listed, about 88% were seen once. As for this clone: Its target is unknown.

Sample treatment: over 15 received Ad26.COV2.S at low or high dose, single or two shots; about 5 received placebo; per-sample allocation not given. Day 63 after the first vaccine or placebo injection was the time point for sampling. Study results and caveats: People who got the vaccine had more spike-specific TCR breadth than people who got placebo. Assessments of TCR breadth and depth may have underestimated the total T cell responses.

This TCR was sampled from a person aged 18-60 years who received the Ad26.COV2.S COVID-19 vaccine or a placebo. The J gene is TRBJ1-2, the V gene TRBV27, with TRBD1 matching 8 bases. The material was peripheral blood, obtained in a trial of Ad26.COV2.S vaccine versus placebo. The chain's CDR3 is CASAPSRGPAYGYTF. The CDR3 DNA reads TGTGCCAGCGCCCCCTCCAGGGGGCCTGCCTATGGCTACACCTTC.